A single sample gave rise to the 3 T cell receptor beta chains below, sequenced in a study of cytomegalovirus exposure and HLA in healthy donors. PCR was performed using 60 Vbeta and 13 Jbeta primers. Produced via immunoSEQ multiplex PCR; TCRdb's table is partial and in-frame only. The table for this sample gives some 70,000 clones. Sequencing was performed on PBMCs. These TCRs come from a man between 40 and 49 years old in good health and CMV-seronegative.

As DNA, the CDR3 is TGCGCCAGCAGCTTGGTGTGGGCCCCCCTACTGCTCCGGGGAGAGGTGCGGGAGACCCAGTACTTC. Residues: CASSLVWAPLLLRGEVRETQYF. The chain joins TRBV5-1 to TRBJ2-5, with D possibly TRBD2 on 5 matching bases. The length of the CDR3 is 22 residues. V was trimmed by 0 bases and J by 5 bases, leaving 35 bases between them. The germline CDR1 and CDR2 sequences are SGHRS and YFSETQ.

J is TRBJ2-5 and V is TRBV9; the D gene is possibly TRBD2 (6 bases). From germline, CDR1 is SGDLS and CDR2 YYNGEE. The CDR3 loop spans 14 amino acids. V was cut by 4 bases and J by 5 bases, with 15 bases left in between. CDR3 region: CASSTPGRGETQYF. In nucleotides, the CDR3 is TGTGCCAGCAGCACACCGGGACGGGGGGAGACCCAGTACTTC.

The chain couples TRBV28 to TRBJ1-2; the D gene is possibly TRBD1 (6 bases). V lost 5 bases and J lost 2, with 15 bases in between. The CDR3 covers 15 residues. Germline loops: CDR1 MDHEN, CDR2 SYDVKM. CDR3 DNA: TGTGCCAGCAGTCCCAAGGGGCAGGGGAACTATGGCTACACCTTC. Translating it yields CASSPKGQGNYGYTF.